These 16 T cell receptor beta chains share one sample of origin, sequenced in a study of Ad26.COV2.S vaccination and SARS-CoV-2 variants. Clones were read by immunoSEQ multiplex PCR, and TCRdb kept only the in-frame ones, dropping some. The sample yields about 400,000 clones, roughly 88% seen once. Treatment reported: around 19 received Ad26.COV2.S at low or high dose, single or two shots; 5 received placebo; per-sample allocation not given. On day 63 after the first injection, vaccine and placebo recipients gave samples. The sequencing used peripheral blood, collected in a trial of Ad26.COV2.S vaccine versus placebo. The origin of the receptors is a person between 18 and 65 years old who received the Ad26.COV2.S COVID-19 vaccine or a placebo.

This rearrangement joins TRBV28 to TRBJ2-1; either TRBD1 or TRBD2 may supply D (5 bases each). CDR1 and CDR2 from the germline V gene are MDHEN and SYDVKM. V was shortened by 5 bases and J by 5 bases, with 16 bases between the two germline ends. This CDR3 is built from 15 residues. CDR3 DNA: TGTGCCAGCAGTCGTCGACAGACCGGGGACAATGAGCAGTTCTTC. Its protein is CASSRRQTGDNEQFF.

This chain uses TRBV15 with TRBJ2-5; D not resolved. Germline V gives CDR1 LNHNV, CDR2 YYDKDF (reference sequence). Trimming stripped 2 bases from V and 1 base from J, with 2 bases between. The CDR3 runs to 12 residues. The CDR3 DNA reads TGTGCCACCAGCAGACTCCAAGAGACCCAGTACTTC. The encoded protein is CATSRLQETQYF. Full variable domain (remainder filled in from reference TRBV15 and TRBJ2-5): DAMVIQNPRYQVTQFGKPVTLSCSQTLNHNVMYWYQQKSSQAPKLLFHYYDKDFNNEADTPDNFQSRRPNTSFCFLDIRSPGLGDTAMYLCATSRLQETQYFGPGTRLLVL.

The rearrangement uses TRBV4-1 and TRBJ2-5, with TRBD1 matching over 9 bases. CDR1 and CDR2 from the germline V gene are MGHRA and YSYEKL. J was trimmed by 2 bases and V by 4 bases; bases with no gene match: 5. The CDR3 runs 15 residues. CDR3 amino acids: CASSLGTGWQETQYF. The DNA for the CDR3 is TGCGCCAGCAGCCTCGGGACAGGGTGGCAAGAGACCCAGTACTTC.

This chain links TRBV27 with TRBJ2-3; no clear D gene. The CDR3 sequence is 13 residues long. Germline CDR1 and CDR2: MNHEY and SMNVEV (reference sequence). The ends were cut back, 2 bases at V and 5 bases at J, with 8 bases in the middle. CDR3 residues: CASSLRVGDTQYF. The CDR3 bases are TGTGCCAGCAGTTTAAGGGTTGGAGATACGCAGTATTTT.

This chain joins TRBV6-5 and TRBJ2-7; no clear D. This CDR3 is 11 amino acids long. The germline gives CDR1 MNHEY, CDR2 SVGAGI. Trimming left V 8 bases short and J 3 bases short, with 8 bases between. The DNA for the CDR3 is TGTGCCAGCCACGACGACTACGAGCAGTACTTC. Its protein is CASHDDYEQYF.

This clone was observed a handful of times. This chain uses TRBV21-1 with TRBJ1-5; the listed D gene, TRBD1, was not tested against the DNA. TRBV21-1 is a pseudogene. This CDR3 spans 15 amino acids. CDR3 sequence: CASSKGFRGSQPQHF. The DNA of the CDR3 is TGTGCCAGCAGCAAAGGCTTCAGGGGTTCTCAGCCCCAGCATTTT.

The V gene is TRBV20-1, the J gene TRBJ1-6; no clear D gene. Between the trimmed V and J ends, which lost 6 bases and 8 bases, there was a span of 5 bases. The CDR3 contains 10 residues. The germline gives CDR1 DFQATT, CDR2 SNEGSKA (reference sequence). CDR3 sequence: CSAQDSPLHF. CDR3 nucleotide sequence: TGCAGTGCCCAAGATTCACCCCTCCACTTT.

The gene calls are TRBV18 and TRBJ2-1; 11 bases are shared with TRBD2. The CDR3 covers 16 residues. Trimming cost V 3 bases and J 6 bases; bases outside gene matches: 7. In germline, CDR1 is KGHSH, CDR2 LQKENI. CDR3 sequence: CASSPSLAGGRNEQFF. CDR3 bases: TGTGCCAGCTCACCTTCCCTAGCGGGGGGACGCAATGAGCAGTTCTTC.

Written as DNA, the CDR3 is TGTGCCAGCGACTCCGGCAGGGGGCTTGGAGATACGCAGTATTTT. It specifies CASDSGRGLGDTQYF. The J gene is TRBJ2-3, the V gene TRBV12-1; the table's D call TRBD1 went unverified against the DNA. TRBV12-1 is listed as a pseudogene. The CDR3 has 15 residues.

This clone was found once. The V call is TRBV2, the J call TRBJ1-2, with D hard to call. Per germline, CDR1 SNHLY and CDR2 FYNNEI. V lost 4 bases to trimming and J lost 0 bases, with 9 bases between them. The CDR3 spans 14 residues. CDR3 DNA: TGTGCCAGCAGTGTGCAGAAGTCTAACTATGGCTACACCTTC. Its protein is CASSVQKSNYGYTF.

The chain links TRBV10-3 to TRBJ2-7, with D perhaps matching TRBD2 (5 bases). This CDR3 has 14 amino acids. CDR1 and CDR2 (germline): ENHRY, SYGVKD. Trimming cost V 8 bases and J 5 bases, with 19 bases left between them. This CDR3 reads CAIWTGVGVDEQYF. The CDR3 DNA follows: TGTGCCATCTGGACCGGGGTCGGAGTTGACGAGCAGTACTTC.

The chain employs TRBV24-1 and TRBJ2-5, with 9 positions matching TRBD1. CDR1 and CDR2 (germline): KGHDR, SFDVKD. The CDR3 totals 15 residues. Germline trimming cut 5 bases from V and 3 bases from J; bases unmatched to any gene: 6. The CDR3 region is CATSGRRTGEETQYF. The CDR3 region has the DNA TGTGCCACCAGTGGCAGGAGGACAGGGGAAGAGACCCAGTACTTC.

The CDR3 loop reads CASSLVRTTNEKLFF. The DNA of the CDR3 is TGTGCCAGCAGCTTGGTCAGAACAACTAATGAAAAACTGTTTTTT. The rearrangement joins TRBV5-6 to TRBJ1-4; D not resolved. The V end was cut by 0 bases, the J end by 0 bases, with 6 bases between. CDR1 and CDR2 from the germline V gene are SGHDT and YYEEEE. The CDR3 loop spans 15 amino acids.

The chain uses TRBV28 and TRBJ2-1; perhaps TRBD2 as D (5 bases). The CDR3 loop spans 14 amino acids. Germline CDR1 MDHEN, CDR2 SYDVKM. Trimming took off 5 bases at V and 9 bases at J, with 17 bases between the two ends. This chain's CDR3 is CASSPVLGRGEQFF. CDR3 sequence (DNA): TGTGCCAGCAGTCCGGTACTTGGCCGGGGTGAGCAGTTCTTC.

The V call is TRBV7-2, the J call TRBJ2-1, with 8 nucleotides matching TRBD2. The CDR3 covers 14 residues. Per germline, CDR1 SGHTA and CDR2 FQGNSA. Germline trimming cut 5 bases from V and 6 bases from J; bases unmatched to any gene: 6. In nucleotides, the CDR3 is TGTGCCAGCAGCACAGGGACTAGATTCAATGAGCAGTTCTTC. It codes for CASSTGTRFNEQFF.

The CDR3 protein is CASSGYTDRGLRGNEQFF. CDR3 in DNA: TGCGCCAGCAGCGGGTATACGGACAGGGGCCTCCGGGGCAATGAGCAGTTCTTC. The chain links TRBV4-1 to TRBJ2-1; the match to TRBD1 covers 9 bases. CDR3 size: 18 residues. The V gene's germline CDR1 is MGHRA and CDR2 YSYEKL. The ends lost 5 bases at V and 6 bases at J; junction bases unmatched: 17.